Shown below are 6 T cell receptor beta chains from a single sample sequenced in a study of T-cell reconstitution after alpha-beta-depleted transplantation in children. Unique molecular identifiers were used in preparing the TCRbeta library. One entry per CDR3 protein, called by TCRdb with MiXCR from the PCR reads. This table holds some 190,000 distinct CDR3 sequences, more than 9.5% found once. The sample was PBMCs, taken before TCRalphabeta/CD19-depleted stem cell transplant. The source of these receptors is a boy aged 2 to 10 with acute myeloid leukemia, due to receive a stem cell transplant.

This clonotype was seen repeatedly, ten times or more. The chain couples TRBV25-1 to TRBJ2-3; D possibly corresponds to TRBD1 (6 bases). Between the trimmed V and J ends, which lost 1 base and 5 bases, there was a span of 16 bases. CDR1 and CDR2 from the germline V gene are MGHDK and SYGVNS. The CDR3 has 16 amino acids. The CDR3 loop is CASSELVLGARDTQYF. CDR3 DNA: TGTGCCAGCAGTGAATTGGTTTTGGGGGCGAGAGATACGCAGTATTTT. Full variable domain (outside the CDR3, taken from reference TRBV25-1 and TRBJ2-3): EADIYQTPRYLVIGTGKKITLECSQTMGHDKMYWYQQDPGMELHLIHYSYGVNSTEKGDLSSESTVSRIRTEHFPLTLESARPSHTSQYLCASSELVLGARDTQYFGPGTRLTVL.

Ten or more counts support this clonotype. The chain joins TRBV28 to TRBJ1-5; TRBD1 might be the D (5 bases). With 6 bases removed from V and 4 bases from J, the gap between germline ends came to 16 bases. In germline, CDR1 is MDHEN, CDR2 SYDVKM. The CDR3 sequence is 15 residues long. Here the CDR3 reads CASSETGVWNQPQHF. The CDR3 DNA reads TGTGCCAGCAGCGAAACGGGGGTGTGGAATCAGCCCCAGCATTTT.

This clonotype was recorded at least ten times. The chain joins TRBV2 to TRBJ2-1; D is undetermined. The CDR3 totals 13 residues. Trimming shortened V by 7 bases and J by 10 bases, and 17 bases separated the two germline ends. The germline gives CDR1 SNHLY, CDR2 FYNNEI. In DNA, the CDR3 is TGTGCCAGCACCGCCGATATTCTAAGGGAGCAGTTCTTC. It codes for CASTADILREQFF. The variable domain in full, with the rest retrieved from reference TRBV2 and TRBJ2-1, is EPEVTQTPSHQVTQMGQEVILRCVPISNHLYFYWYRQILGQKVEFLVSFYNNEISEKSEIFDDQFSVERPDGSNFTLKIRSTKLEDSAMYFCASTADILREQFFGPGTRLTVL.

This clonotype was counted many times. The chain has TRBV20-1 and TRBJ1-1; D gene uncertain. V was clipped by 6 bases and J by 2 bases, with 13 bases between them. This CDR3 has 13 amino acids. Looked up from germline, CDR1 is DFQATT and CDR2 is SNEGSKA (reference sequence). CDR3 in amino acids: CSAPSPGNTEAFF. The CDR3 region has the DNA TGCAGTGCCCCTAGCCCCGGTAACACTGAAGCTTTCTTT.

The chain couples TRBV12-3 or TRBV12-4 to TRBJ1-5; D call uncertain. Trimming removed 5 bases at V and 3 bases at J, with 11 bases between. This CDR3 has 14 residues. The CDR3 reads CASSGGRDNQPQHF. CDR3 sequence (DNA): TGTGCCAGCAGTGGCGGACGTGACAATCAGCCCCAGCATTTT.

This clonotype has at least ten counts. V is TRBV7-2 and J is TRBJ1-2, with unresolved D. This CDR3 is 13 amino acids long. CDR1 is SGHTA, CDR2 FQGNSA, per germline. Trimming took 11 bases from V and 7 from J, leaving 20 bases between them. CDR3 DNA sequence: TGTGCCTGGAAGACGGATCCAACGGGTGGCTACACCTTC. It specifies CAWKTDPTGGYTF.